The following is a T cell receptor (beta chain) sequence with its context. Recovered Cohort 3 donors showed two negative PCRs, clearance, or symptom resolution. This entry comes from a study of blood T cell repertoires in COVID-19. The CDR3 is made up of 16 amino acids. Germline CDR1 and CDR2: MNHEY and SVGAGI. Trimming took off 0 bases at V and 4 bases at J, with 14 bases between the two ends. Sequenced by immunoSEQ multiplex PCR; TCRdb stores in-frame clones only, minus some. The data hold a few hundred thousand clones, with approximately 84% observed a single time. This clonotype was sampled from a woman between 18 and 30 years old who had recovered from COVID-19. The sample comprised PBMCs or T cells enriched from blood (not recorded which). The rearrangement joins TRBV6-5 to TRBJ2-3; a possible D gene is TRBD2 (6 bases). The CDR3 sequence is CASSYSRSGAADTQYF. The CDR3 region has the DNA TGTGCCAGCAGTTACTCGAGATCGGGAGCAGCAGATACGCAGTATTTT.